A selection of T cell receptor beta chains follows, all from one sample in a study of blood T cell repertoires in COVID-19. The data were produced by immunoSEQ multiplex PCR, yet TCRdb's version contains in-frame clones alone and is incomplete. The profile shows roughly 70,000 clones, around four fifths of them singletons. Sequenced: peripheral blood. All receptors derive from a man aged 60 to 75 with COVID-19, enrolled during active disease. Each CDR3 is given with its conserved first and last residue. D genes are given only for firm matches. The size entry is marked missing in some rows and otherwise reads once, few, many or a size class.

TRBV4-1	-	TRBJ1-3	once	TGCGCCAGCAGCCAAGATATCCGGGTCGGGGGTTTCGGAAACACCATATATTTT	CASSQDIRVGGFGNTIYF
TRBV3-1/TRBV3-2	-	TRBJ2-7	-	TGTGCCAGCAGCCAGGGACTCCCTCCTCGAGGACAGCAGTACTTC	CASSQGLPPRGQQYF
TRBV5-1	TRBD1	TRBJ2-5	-	TGCGCCAGCAGCTTACCCGGGACAGGGAATGTGGAGACCCAGTACTTC	CASSLPGTGNVETQYF
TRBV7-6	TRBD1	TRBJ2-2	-	TGTGCCAGCAGCTTCACAGGGGGAGGGAACACCGGGGAGCTGTTTTTT	CASSFTGGGNTGELFF
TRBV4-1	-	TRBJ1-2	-	TGCGCCAGCAGCTCACTGGACAGCTATAACTATGGCTACACCTTC	CASSSLDSYNYGYTF
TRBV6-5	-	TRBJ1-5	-	TGTGCCAGCAGCCGACAAAAAGGGGGACATCAGCCCCAGCATTTT	CASSRQKGGHQPQHF
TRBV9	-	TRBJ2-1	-	TGTGCCAGCAGCTCACGGGAGGGGGCTTACAATGAGCAGTTCTTC	CASSSREGAYNEQFF
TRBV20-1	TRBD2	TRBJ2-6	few	TGCAGTGCTAGTCGGCTAGCGGGCCCTGGGGCCAACGTCCTGACTTTC	CSASRLAGPGANVLTF
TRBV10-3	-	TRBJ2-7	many	TGTGCCTCACTGGGGGGAGAGATACAGCAGTACTTC	CASLGGEIQQYF
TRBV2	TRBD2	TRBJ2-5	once	TGTGCCAGCAGCCGTAGCGGGGAGGAGACCCAGTACTTC	CASSRSGEETQYF
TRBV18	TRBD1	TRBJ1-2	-	TGTGCCAGCTCACCTCTGAGTGGACAGGGAGGGGATGGCTACACCTTC	CASSPLSGQGGDGYTF
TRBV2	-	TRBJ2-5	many	TGTGCCAGCATCAGGGGGGCTCAAGAGACCCAGTACTTC	CASIRGAQETQYF
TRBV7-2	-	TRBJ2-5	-	TGTGCCAGCAGGTCCTTTGGCGGGGACGAGACCCAGTACTTC	CASRSFGGDETQYF
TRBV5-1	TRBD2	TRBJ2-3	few	TGCGCCAGCAGCCCGGGAGCGGGGTTAGAGGATACGCAGTATTTT	CASSPGAGLEDTQYF
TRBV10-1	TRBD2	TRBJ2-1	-	TGCGCCAGCAGCCGACTAGCGGGCCTCAATGAGCAGTTCTTC	CASSRLAGLNEQFF
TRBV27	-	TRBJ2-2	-	TGTGCCAGCAGTTACCAGGGAACCGGGGAGCTGTTTTTT	CASSYQGTGELFF
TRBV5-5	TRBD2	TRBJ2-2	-	TGTGCCAGCAGCTTGCTAGCGGCAGACACCGGGGAGCTGTTTTTT	CASSLLAADTGELFF
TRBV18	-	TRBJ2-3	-	TGTGCCAGCTCACCCGCGAGCACAGATACGCAGTATTTT	CASSPASTDTQYF
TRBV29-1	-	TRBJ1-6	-	TGCAGCGTTGGGGAACGACAGCTCAATTCACCCCTCCACTTT	CSVGERQLNSPLHF
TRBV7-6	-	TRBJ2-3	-	TGTGCCAGCAGCTTATCCTACAGCACAGATACGCAGTATTTT	CASSLSYSTDTQYF
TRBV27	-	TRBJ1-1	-	TGTGCCAGCAGTTTCGGGCGTCGGGGAGAAGCTTTCTTT	CASSFGRRGEAFF
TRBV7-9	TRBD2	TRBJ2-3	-	TGTGCCAGCAGCTTCAACGTGAGGACTAGCGACGATACGCAGTATTTT	CASSFNVRTSDDTQYF
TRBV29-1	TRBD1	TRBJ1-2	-	TGCAGCGTTGACAGGGGGGTCTCTGGCTACACCTTC	CSVDRGVSGYTF
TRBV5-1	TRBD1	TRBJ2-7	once	TGCGCCAGCAGCTTGCCAGGGGGCGGTGACGAGCAGTACTTC	CASSLPGGGDEQYF
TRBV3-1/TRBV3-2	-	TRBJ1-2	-	TGTGCCAGCAGCCAAGGGGGACAATATGGCTACACCTTC	CASSQGGQYGYTF
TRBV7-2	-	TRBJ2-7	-	TGTGCCAGCAGCTTAGGTTTGGGGAGCTCCTACGAGCAGTACTTC	CASSLGLGSSYEQYF
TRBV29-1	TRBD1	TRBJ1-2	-	TGCAGCGCCCGGACAGGGGATGGCTACACCTTC	CSARTGDGYTF
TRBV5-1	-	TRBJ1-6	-	TGCGCCAGCAGCTTGGTACCGGACATCAATTCACCCCTCCACTTT	CASSLVPDINSPLHF
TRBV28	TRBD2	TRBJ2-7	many	TGTGCCAGCAGTTCCCGGACTAGCGGGCTCGACGAGCAGTACTTC	CASSSRTSGLDEQYF
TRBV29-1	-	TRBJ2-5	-	TGCAGCGTTAATTTCGGGGAGACCCAGTACTTC	CSVNFGETQYF
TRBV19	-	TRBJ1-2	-	TGTGCCAGTAGTATGGCCGGCGGCCACATTGGCTACACCTTC	CASSMAGGHIGYTF
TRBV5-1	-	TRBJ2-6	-	TGCGCCAGCAGCTTGGTTGGTTTACCCGGGGGTGCTGGGGCCAACGTCCTGACTTTC	CASSLVGLPGGAGANVLTF
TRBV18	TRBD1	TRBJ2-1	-	TGTGCCAGCTCAGGACAGGGGGCGGGTGAGCAGTTCTTC	CASSGQGAGEQFF
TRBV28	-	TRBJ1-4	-	TGTGCCAGCAATGCCCCGGGAACTAATGAAAAACTGTTTTTT	CASNAPGTNEKLFF
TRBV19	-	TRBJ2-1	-	TGTGCCAGTACCAAAGGGGGTGGCTCCTACAATGAGCAGTTCTTC	CASTKGGGSYNEQFF
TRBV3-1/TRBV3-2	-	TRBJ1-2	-	TGTGCCAGCAGCCAAGGAGGAGGTGACTATGGCTACACCTTC	CASSQGGGDYGYTF
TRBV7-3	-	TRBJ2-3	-	TGTGCCAGCAGCTCGGGGGGCACAGATACGCAGTATTTT	CASSSGGTDTQYF
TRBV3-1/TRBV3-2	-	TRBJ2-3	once	TGTGCCAGCAGCGACGGAAATAGCGGAACTGATACGCAGTATTTT	CASSDGNSGTDTQYF
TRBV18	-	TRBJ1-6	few	TGTGCCAGCTCACCCGCAACCCGGGGTCAAGAGTCACCCCTCCACTTT	CASSPATRGQESPLHF
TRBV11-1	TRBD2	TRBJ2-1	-	TGTGCCAGCAGCTTAGGAGCGGGGGCCTACAATGAGCAGTTCTTC	CASSLGAGAYNEQFF
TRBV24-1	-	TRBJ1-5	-	TGTGCCACCAGTGATGGAGGGATTAGCAATCAGCCCCAGCATTTT	CATSDGGISNQPQHF